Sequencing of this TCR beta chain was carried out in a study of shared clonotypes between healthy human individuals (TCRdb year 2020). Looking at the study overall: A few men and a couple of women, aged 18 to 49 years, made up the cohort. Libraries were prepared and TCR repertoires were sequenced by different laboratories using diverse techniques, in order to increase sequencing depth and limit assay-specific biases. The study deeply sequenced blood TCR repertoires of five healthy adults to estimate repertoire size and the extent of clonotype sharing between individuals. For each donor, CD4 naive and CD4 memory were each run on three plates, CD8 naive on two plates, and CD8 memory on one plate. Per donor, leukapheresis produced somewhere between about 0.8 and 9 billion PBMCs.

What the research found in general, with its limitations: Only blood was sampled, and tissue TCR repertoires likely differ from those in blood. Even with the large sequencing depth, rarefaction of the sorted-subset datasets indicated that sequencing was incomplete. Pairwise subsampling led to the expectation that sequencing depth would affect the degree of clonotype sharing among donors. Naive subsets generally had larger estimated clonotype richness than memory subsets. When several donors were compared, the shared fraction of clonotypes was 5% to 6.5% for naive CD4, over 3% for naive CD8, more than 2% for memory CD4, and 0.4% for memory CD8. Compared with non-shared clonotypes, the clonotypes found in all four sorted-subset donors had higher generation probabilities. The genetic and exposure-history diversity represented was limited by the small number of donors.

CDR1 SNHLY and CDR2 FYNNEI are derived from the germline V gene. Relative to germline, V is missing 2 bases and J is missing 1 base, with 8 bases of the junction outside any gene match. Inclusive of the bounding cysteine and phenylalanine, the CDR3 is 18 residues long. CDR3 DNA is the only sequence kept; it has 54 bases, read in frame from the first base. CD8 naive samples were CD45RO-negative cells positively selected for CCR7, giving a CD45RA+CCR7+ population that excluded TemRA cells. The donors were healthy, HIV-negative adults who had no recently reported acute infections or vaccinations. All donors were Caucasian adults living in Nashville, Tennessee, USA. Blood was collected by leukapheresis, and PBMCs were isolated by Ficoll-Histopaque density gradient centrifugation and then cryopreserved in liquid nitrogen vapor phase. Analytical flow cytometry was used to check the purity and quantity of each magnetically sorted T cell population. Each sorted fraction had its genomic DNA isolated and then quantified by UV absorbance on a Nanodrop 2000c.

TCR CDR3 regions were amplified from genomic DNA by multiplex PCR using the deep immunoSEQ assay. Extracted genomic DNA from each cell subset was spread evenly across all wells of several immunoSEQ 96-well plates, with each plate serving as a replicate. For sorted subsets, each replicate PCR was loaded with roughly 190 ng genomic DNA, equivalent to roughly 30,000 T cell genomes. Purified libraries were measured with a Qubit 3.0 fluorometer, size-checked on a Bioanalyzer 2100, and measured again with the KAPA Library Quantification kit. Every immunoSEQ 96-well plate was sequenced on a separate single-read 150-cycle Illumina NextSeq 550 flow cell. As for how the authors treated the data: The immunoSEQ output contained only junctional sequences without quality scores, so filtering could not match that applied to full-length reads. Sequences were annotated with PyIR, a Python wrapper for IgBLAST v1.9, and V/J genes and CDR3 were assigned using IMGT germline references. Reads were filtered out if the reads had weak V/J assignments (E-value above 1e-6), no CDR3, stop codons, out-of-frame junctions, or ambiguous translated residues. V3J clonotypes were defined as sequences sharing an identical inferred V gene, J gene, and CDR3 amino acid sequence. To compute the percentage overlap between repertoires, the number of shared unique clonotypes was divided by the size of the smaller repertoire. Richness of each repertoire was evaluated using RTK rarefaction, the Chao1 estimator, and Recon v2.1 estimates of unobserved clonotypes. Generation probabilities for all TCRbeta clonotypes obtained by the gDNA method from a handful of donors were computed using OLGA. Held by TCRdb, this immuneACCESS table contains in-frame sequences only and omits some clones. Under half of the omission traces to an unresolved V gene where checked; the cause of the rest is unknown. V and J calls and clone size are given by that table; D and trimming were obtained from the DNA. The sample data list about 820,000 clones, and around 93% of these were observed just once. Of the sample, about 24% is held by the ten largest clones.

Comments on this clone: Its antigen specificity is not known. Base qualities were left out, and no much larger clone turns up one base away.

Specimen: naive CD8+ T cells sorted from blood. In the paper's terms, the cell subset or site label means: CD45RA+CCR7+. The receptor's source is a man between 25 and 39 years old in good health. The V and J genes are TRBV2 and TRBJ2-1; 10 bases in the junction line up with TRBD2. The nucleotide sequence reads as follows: TGTGCCAGCAGTGAACTGGCTAGCGGGAGTGGTTCCTACAATGAGCAGTTCTTC. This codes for CASSELASGSGSYNEQFF.